This T cell receptor (beta chain) was obtained from a study of identical twins. This clonotype was seen many times. A template switching step contributed a universal primer site, while unique molecular identifiers were present in the cDNA. TCRdb re-called the 5' RACE reads through MiXCR, storing one row per CDR3 protein. The profile covers just under 650,000 distinct CDR3 sequences, with 7.1% appearing a single time and roughly 1.6% taken by the ten largest. The CDR3 extends over 15 amino acids. Trimming shortened V by 6 bases and J by 2 bases, and 15 bases separated the two germline ends. Germline V gene lookup returns CDR1 MNHNS and CDR2 SASEGT. These records were also assigned to another study, of yellow fever vaccine responses in identical twins.

The rearrangement links TRBV6-1 to TRBJ2-3; possibly TRBD1 for D (6 bases). This sequence was found in a young woman in good health. Sequences were obtained from PBMCs. CDR3 region: CASSLTQGITDTQYF. CDR3 in DNA: TGTGCCAGCAGCCTAACACAGGGTATCACAGATACGCAGTATTTT.